Listed below are T cell receptor beta chains from one sample, sequenced in a study of human T cells and chemical hapten exposure. One entry per CDR3 protein, called by TCRdb with MiXCR from the RACE reads. This table has approximately 60,000 distinct CDR3 sequences, 7.5% to 10% appearing once. The sample here was whole blood, taken in connection with sensitization to the hapten diphenylcyclopropenone (DPC). These receptors were obtained from a woman in her forties with alopecia areata. Some clones in this sample may be carry-over from other donors' samples. The CDR3 runs from the conserved cysteine through the conserved F or W. The D gene is left open where the match is weak. Clone size, where shown, is once, few, many, or a class for clones that have expanded.

v_call	d_call	j_call	clone_size	cdr3_aa	cdr3_nt
TRBV7-2	-	TRBJ1-1	many	CASRSSLAITEAFF	TGTGCCAGCAGATCCTCTCTAGCGATCACTGAAGCTTTCTTT
TRBV3-1	-	TRBJ2-3	many	CASSQGPEGTDTQYF	TGTGCCAGCAGCCAAGGCCCGGAAGGCACAGATACGCAGTATTTT
TRBV9	-	TRBJ2-3	-	CASSEGTPSDTQYF	TGTGCCAGCAGCGAGGGGACGCCCTCCGATACGCAGTATTTT
TRBV7-3	TRBD2	TRBJ2-1	many	CASSLLIGGNYNEQFF	TGTGCCAGCAGCTTATTAATCGGGGGGAACTACAATGAGCAGTTCTTC
TRBV5-1	-	TRBJ1-2	-	CASSSGQRLNYGYTF	TGCGCCAGCAGCTCCGGACAGAGACTTAACTATGGCTACACCTTC
TRBV5-1	-	TRBJ2-2	many	CASSPPAVNTGELFF	TGCGCCAGCAGCCCACCGGCGGTGAACACCGGGGAGCTGTTTTTT
TRBV11-2	-	TRBJ1-5	many	CASSRDRNNQPQHF	TGTGCCAGCAGCCGTGACAGGAACAATCAGCCCCAGCATTTT
TRBV30	-	TRBJ2-3	few	CAWGVLRSDTQYF	TGTGCCTGGGGAGTGCTACGCTCGGATACGCAGTATTTT
TRBV29-1	-	TRBJ1-2	many	CSVISGEGGYTF	TGCAGCGTGATTTCAGGGGAGGGTGGCTACACCTTC
TRBV9	-	TRBJ2-3	-	CASSVQGTVDTQYF	TGTGCCAGCAGCGTACAGGGAACGGTAGATACGCAGTATTTT
TRBV12-3/TRBV12-4	TRBD1	TRBJ1-6	many	CASRQGTYNSPLHF	TGTGCCAGCAGACAGGGGACCTATAATTCACCCCTCCACTTT
TRBV28	-	TRBJ1-5	-	CASNSGSNQPQHF	TGTGCCAGCAACTCGGGGTCTAATCAGCCCCAGCATTTT
TRBV20-1	-	TRBJ2-3	many	CSAVSTRRTDTQYF	TGCAGTGCAGTCTCCACACGGAGGACAGATACGCAGTATTTT
TRBV4-2	TRBD1	TRBJ1-1	-	CASSQLRGNINTEAFF	TGTGCCAGCAGCCAGCTCAGGGGGAATATTAACACTGAAGCTTTCTTT
TRBV3-1	-	TRBJ2-2	few	CASSPFRGLNTGELFF	TGTGCCAGCAGCCCCTTCAGGGGACTTAACACCGGGGAGCTGTTTTTT
TRBV7-2	-	TRBJ2-7	-	CASSPDGRGWDEQYF	TGTGCCAGCAGCCCTGACGGTAGGGGCTGGGACGAGCAGTACTTC
TRBV18	-	TRBJ1-2	many	CASSPVADYGYTF	TGTGCCAGCTCACCGGTGGCCGACTATGGCTACACCTTC
TRBV12-3/TRBV12-4	-	TRBJ1-4	many	CASSLGPFEKLFF	TGTGCCAGCAGTCTTGGCCCTTTTGAAAAACTGTTTTTT
TRBV7-8	-	TRBJ1-3	many	CASSLGRTGSGNTIYF	TGTGCCAGCAGCTTAGGGAGGACGGGCTCTGGAAACACCATATATTTT
TRBV11-3	TRBD2	TRBJ2-1	many	CASSKNSGGENEQFF	TGTGCCAGCTCCAAAAACAGCGGGGGGGAAAATGAGCAGTTCTTC
TRBV5-4	TRBD2	TRBJ2-1	few	CASSSRGGPYNEQFF	TGTGCCAGCAGCAGCCGGGGGGGCCCCTACAATGAGCAGTTCTTC
TRBV28	TRBD1	TRBJ2-7	-	CASRGPGQGLQQYF	TGTGCCAGCAGGGGACCGGGACAGGGTCTTCAGCAGTACTTC
TRBV9	TRBD1	TRBJ2-2	-	CASSADRANTVELFF	TGTGCCAGCAGCGCCGACAGGGCGAACACCGTGGAGCTGTTTTTT
TRBV20-1	-	TRBJ1-4	many	CSARDILTNEKLFF	TGCAGTGCTAGAGATATTTTGACTAATGAAAAACTGTTTTTT
TRBV7-2	TRBD2	TRBJ2-7	few	CASRKTSGGGEQYF	TGTGCCAGCAGGAAGACTAGCGGGGGAGGAGAGCAGTACTTC
TRBV4-3	TRBD1	TRBJ2-7	few	CASSQMTGENYEQYF	TGCGCCAGCAGCCAAATGACAGGGGAGAACTACGAGCAGTACTTC
TRBV9	-	TRBJ2-3	few	CASSVDGRSSTDTQYF	TGTGCCAGCAGCGTAGACGGCAGATCGAGCACAGATACGCAGTATTTT
TRBV30	TRBD2	TRBJ2-5	-	CAWSVGGGSQETQYF	TGTGCCTGGAGTGTTGGCGGGGGTTCCCAAGAGACCCAGTACTTC
TRBV6-1	-	TRBJ2-2	many	CASTPRANTGELFF	TGTGCCAGCACCCCCAGGGCGAACACCGGGGAGCTGTTTTTT
TRBV30	-	TRBJ2-3	-	CAWIGEGADTQYF	TGTGCCTGGATTGGGGAAGGAGCGGATACGCAGTATTTT
TRBV7-2	TRBD2	TRBJ2-2	-	CASRLAGPNTGELFF	TGTGCCAGCAGATTAGCGGGGCCGAACACCGGGGAGCTGTTTTTT
TRBV14	-	TRBJ1-2	many	CASSQGSRNYGYTF	TGTGCCAGCAGCCAAGGTAGTCGAAACTATGGCTACACCTTC
TRBV2	-	TRBJ2-1	-	CASRERTYNEQFF	TGTGCCAGCAGAGAAAGGACCTACAATGAGCAGTTCTTC
TRBV20-1	TRBD2	TRBJ2-5	-	CSARLGLADAETQYF	TGCAGTGCTAGGCTGGGACTAGCGGATGCAGAGACCCAGTACTTC
TRBV11-1	TRBD1	TRBJ2-4	many	CASSSDRGHRAKNIQYF	TGTGCCAGCAGCTCAGACAGGGGGCATCGGGCCAAAAACATTCAGTACTTC
TRBV20-1	-	TRBJ1-1	-	CSAREGGLAAFF	TGCAGTGCTAGAGAGGGGGGACTTGCGGCTTTCTTT
TRBV7-3	-	TRBJ1-1	few	CASSLTGNTEAFF	TGTGCCAGCAGCTTGACAGGGAACACTGAAGCTTTCTTT
TRBV9	-	TRBJ2-7	few	CASSLNNVPGSEQYF	TGTGCCAGCAGCCTTAACAACGTGCCAGGGTCCGAGCAGTACTTC
TRBV5-1	-	TRBJ1-6	many	CASSLGTANSPLHF	TGCGCCAGCAGCTTGGGGACTGCTAATTCACCCCTCCACTTT
TRBV9	-	TRBJ2-1	-	CASSVSGASYNEQFF	TGTGCCAGCAGCGTATCAGGGGCCTCCTACAATGAGCAGTTCTTC
TRBV6-6	TRBD1	TRBJ2-5	many	CASSYTGVETQYF	TGTGCCAGCAGTTATACAGGGGTTGAGACCCAGTACTTC
TRBV12-3/TRBV12-4	-	TRBJ2-2	-	CASSLRQSGELFF	TGTGCCAGCAGTTTGCGGCAGAGTGGGGAGCTGTTTTTT
TRBV5-6	TRBD1	TRBJ2-5	-	CASSLRTGGGETQYF	TGTGCCAGCAGCTTGCGGACAGGGGGCGGGGAGACCCAGTACTTC
TRBV23-1	-	TRBJ1-1	-	CASSQSGHRVPSSTEAFF	TGCGCCAGCAGTCAATCGGGGCATAGGGTTCCGTCGAGCACTGAAGCTTTCTTT
TRBV3-1	-	TRBJ1-2	-	CASSQNPSGGYTF	TGTGCCAGCAGCCAGAACCCAAGTGGGGGCTACACCTTC